The text below deals with one T cell receptor beta chain. Its target is not known. This sample was included in a study of post-analysis software for immune sequencing data. Looking at the study overall: Both relapsing-remitting and secondary progressive multiple sclerosis featured among the disease courses, as did progressive-relapsing multiple sclerosis.

The CDR3 spans 13 residues. CDR1 SGHRS and CDR2 YFSETQ come from the germline V gene. V was pared by 7 bases and J by 5 bases, with 16 bases between. Prepared TCR beta cDNA libraries contained unique molecular identifiers. Some 500,000 cDNA molecules were obtained per 1 to 10 million input T cells. One entry per CDR3 protein results from TCRdb running MiXCR on the PCR reads. Among about 460,000 distinct CDR3 sequences, around 40% were seen once, and the ten largest hold around an eighth. Overall study findings and caveats: For normalized Chao1 diversity, multiple sclerosis patients scored significantly lower than controls did. By F measure, strong co-clustering occurred among samples prepared in the same batch. Elevated frequency relative to controls characterized 4 or 5 TRBV segments in patients, TRBV5-6, TRBV5-1 and TRBV20-1 among them.

The sequenced material came from blood. The V call is TRBV5-1, the J call TRBJ2-7, with no clear D. This clonotype originated in a girl aged 5-17 years with multiple sclerosis. The CDR3: CASQGVTPHEQYF. The CDR3 nucleotides are TGCGCCAGCCAAGGAGTGACCCCCCACGAGCAGTACTTC.